These T cell receptor beta chains were read from a single sample in a study of OX40 agonist ivuxolimab in advanced cancers. Sequencing was performed with immunoSEQ multiplex PCR; in TCRdb, only in-frame clones are kept and a portion is missing. The data contain 65,000 to 90,000 clones, around 80% of them seen just once; the ten biggest clones take up more than 4.5%. Source: CD4+ or CD8+ T cells sorted from blood, taken in a trial of the OX40 agonist ivuxolimab. The receptors originated from an adult with an advanced solid tumor such as melanoma, head and neck, liver or kidney cancer. Each CDR3 is given with its conserved first and last residue. A D gene is named only where the DNA matches it firmly. Clone size is given for some rows only: seen once, a few or many times, or a class if the clone is expanded.

NA,TRBD2,TRBV4-2,TRBJ2-1,CASSQDRAGGNYNEQFF,TGTGCCAGCAGCCAAGATAGGGCGGGAGGAAACTACAATGAGCAGTTCTTC
NA,NA,TRBV20-1,TRBJ2-3,CSAEKDTQYF,TGCAGTGCCGAAAAGGATACGCAGTATTTT
NA,NA,TRBV18,TRBJ2-7,CASSSFDYEQYF,TGTGCCAGCTCATCTTTCGACTACGAGCAGTACTTC
NA,NA,TRBV7-2,TRBJ1-5,CASSPQQNQPQHF,TGTGCCAGCAGTCCGCAACAAAATCAGCCCCAGCATTTT
few,NA,TRBV25-1,TRBJ2-1,CASSHGGANEQFF,TGTGCCAGCAGCCATGGGGGGGCCAATGAGCAGTTCTTC
NA,NA,TRBV28,TRBJ1-2,CASRPTAAYYGYTF,TGTGCCAGCAGACCTACAGCTGCCTACTATGGCTACACCTTC
NA,TRBD1,TRBV29-1,TRBJ2-3,CSVATGFTDTQYF,TGCAGCGTCGCGACAGGGTTCACAGATACGCAGTATTTT
NA,TRBD1,TRBV5-4,TRBJ2-7,CASSFYRGQYEQYF,TGTGCCAGCAGCTTCTACAGGGGGCAGTACGAGCAGTACTTC
NA,NA,TRBV1,TRBJ2-3,CTSNQVRGLAGECLADTQYF,TGCACCAGCAACCAAGTCCGCGGACTAGCGGGGGAATGTTTGGCAGATACGCAGTATTTT
NA,NA,TRBV19,TRBJ1-1,CASSIRGTEAFF,TGTGCCAGTAGTATTAGGGGCACTGAAGCTTTCTTT
NA,NA,TRBV5-6,TRBJ1-5,CASSLWGAGNQPQHF,TGTGCCAGCAGCTTGTGGGGGGCCGGCAATCAGCCCCAGCATTTT
NA,NA,TRBV6-5,TRBJ1-2,CASSYLSRPYGYTF,TGTGCCAGCAGTTACCTTTCCCGTCCCTATGGCTACACCTTC
NA,TRBD2,TRBV11-3,TRBJ2-5,CASSLGGLAGETQYF,TGTGCCAGCAGCTTGGGGGGACTAGCGGGAGAGACCCAGTACTTC
NA,NA,TRBV7-2,TRBJ2-1,CASSLVATNEQFF,TGTGCCAGCAGCTTAGTTGCTACTAATGAGCAGTTCTTC
NA,NA,TRBV4-1,TRBJ1-5,CASSQVRSNQPQHF,TGCGCCAGCAGCCAAGTTAGAAGCAATCAGCCCCAGCATTTT